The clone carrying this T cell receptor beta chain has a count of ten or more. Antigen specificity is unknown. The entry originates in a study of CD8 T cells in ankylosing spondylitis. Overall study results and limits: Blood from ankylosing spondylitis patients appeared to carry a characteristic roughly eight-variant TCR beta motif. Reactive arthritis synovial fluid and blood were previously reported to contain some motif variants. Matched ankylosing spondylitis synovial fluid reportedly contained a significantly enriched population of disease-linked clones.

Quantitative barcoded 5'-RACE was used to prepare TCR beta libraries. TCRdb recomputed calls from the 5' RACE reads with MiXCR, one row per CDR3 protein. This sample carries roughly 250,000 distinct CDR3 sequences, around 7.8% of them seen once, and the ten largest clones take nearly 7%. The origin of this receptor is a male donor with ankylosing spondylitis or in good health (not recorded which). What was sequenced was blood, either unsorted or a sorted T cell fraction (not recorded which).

Here the CDR3 DNA reads TGCGCCAGCAGCTTGGGCGGACAGGTCCAAGAGACCCAGTACTTC. Translation: CASSLGGQVQETQYF. The genes are TRBV5-1 and TRBJ2-5; 7 bases are a match to TRBD1. Germline V gives CDR1 SGHRS, CDR2 YFSETQ. J was trimmed by 1 base and V by 0 bases; bases with no gene match: 3. The CDR3 sequence is 15 residues long.